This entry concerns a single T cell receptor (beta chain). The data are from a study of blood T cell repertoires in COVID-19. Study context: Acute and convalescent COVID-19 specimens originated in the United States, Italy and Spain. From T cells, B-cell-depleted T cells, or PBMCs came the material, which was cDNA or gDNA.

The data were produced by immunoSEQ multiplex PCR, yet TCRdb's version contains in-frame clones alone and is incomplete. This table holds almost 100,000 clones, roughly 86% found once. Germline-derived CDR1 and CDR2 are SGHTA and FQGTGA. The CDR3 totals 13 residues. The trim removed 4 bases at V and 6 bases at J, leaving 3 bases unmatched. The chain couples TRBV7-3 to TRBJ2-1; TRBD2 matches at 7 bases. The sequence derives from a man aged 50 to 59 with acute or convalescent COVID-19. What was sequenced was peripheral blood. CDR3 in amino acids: CASSSGRPNEQFF. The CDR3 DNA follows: TGTGCCAGCAGCTCCGGGAGGCCCAATGAGCAGTTCTTC.